The subject of this entry is one T cell receptor (beta chain). Its antigen is still unknown. This record comes from a study of beta chain features in type 1 diabetes. Study-level information: Investigators examined approximately 110,000,000 sorted cells across all samples.

CDR1 and CDR2 (germline): LNHNV, YYDKDF (reference sequence). The CDR3 has 15 residues. V was pared by 0 bases and J by 6 bases, with 5 bases of the junction left unmatched. It was via CD45RO/CCR7/CD25/CD127/CD95/CD27 that CD4+ naive, central memory, regulatory and stem cell-like memory cells were sorted. Whole-study findings and limits: A definitive answer on HLA type influencing TCRB rearrangement was not reached here.

Reverse transcription of all isolated RNA meant that expressed TCRB transcripts were sequenced. Naive, central memory and regulatory T cell samples averaged approximately 3.5 million immunoSEQ reads each. The method was immunoSEQ multiplex PCR; TCRdb's version includes in-frame clones alone and lacks a portion of them. The repertoire includes about 150,000 clones, approximately 8.1% of them detected once, and about 0.6% sits in the top ten. This chain uses TRBV15 with TRBJ1-2; 9 bases line up with TRBD1. This sequence was found in a man aged 18 to 30 in good health. The sample taken for sequencing was central memory CD4+ T cells from blood. The CDR3 DNA reads as TGTGCCACCAGCAGAGATGGTTGGACAGGGGATGGCTACACCTTC. It yields the protein CATSRDGWTGDGYTF.